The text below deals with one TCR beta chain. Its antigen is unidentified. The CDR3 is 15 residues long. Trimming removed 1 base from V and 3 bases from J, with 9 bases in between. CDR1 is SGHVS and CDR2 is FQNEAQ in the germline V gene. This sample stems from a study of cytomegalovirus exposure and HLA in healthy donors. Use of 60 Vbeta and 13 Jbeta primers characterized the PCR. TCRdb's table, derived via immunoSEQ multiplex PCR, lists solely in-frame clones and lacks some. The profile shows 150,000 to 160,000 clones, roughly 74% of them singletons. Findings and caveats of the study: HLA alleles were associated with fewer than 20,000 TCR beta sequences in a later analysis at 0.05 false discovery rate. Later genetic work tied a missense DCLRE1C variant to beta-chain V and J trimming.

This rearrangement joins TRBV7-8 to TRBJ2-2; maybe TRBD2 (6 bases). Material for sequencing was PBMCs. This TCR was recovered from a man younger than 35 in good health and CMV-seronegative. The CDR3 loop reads CASSLGDSHTGELFF. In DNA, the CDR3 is TGTGCCAGCAGCTTAGGGGACTCGCACACCGGGGAGCTGTTTTTT.